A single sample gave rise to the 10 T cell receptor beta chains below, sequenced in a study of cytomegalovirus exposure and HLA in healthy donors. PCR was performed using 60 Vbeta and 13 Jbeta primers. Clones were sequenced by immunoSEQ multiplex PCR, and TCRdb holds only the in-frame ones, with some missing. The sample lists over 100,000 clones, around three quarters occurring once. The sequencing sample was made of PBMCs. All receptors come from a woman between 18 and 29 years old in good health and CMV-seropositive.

CDR3 loop: CASSLGGTGRQAFF. In DNA form, the CDR3 reads TGTGCCAGCAGCTTAGGTGGGACAGGGCGTCAAGCTTTCTTT. The V and J genes are TRBV7-2 and TRBJ1-1; TRBD1 matches at 9 bases. CDR3 length: 14 residues. In germline, CDR1 is SGHTA, CDR2 FQGNSA. Trimming took 1 base from V and 9 from J; bases not matched to a gene: 6.

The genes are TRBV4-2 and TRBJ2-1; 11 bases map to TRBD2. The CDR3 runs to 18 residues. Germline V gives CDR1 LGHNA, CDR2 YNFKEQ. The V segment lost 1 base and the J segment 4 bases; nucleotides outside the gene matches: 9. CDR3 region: CASSQVGRTSGGYNEQFF. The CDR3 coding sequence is TGTGCCAGCAGCCAAGTAGGTAGAACTAGCGGGGGATACAATGAGCAGTTCTTC.

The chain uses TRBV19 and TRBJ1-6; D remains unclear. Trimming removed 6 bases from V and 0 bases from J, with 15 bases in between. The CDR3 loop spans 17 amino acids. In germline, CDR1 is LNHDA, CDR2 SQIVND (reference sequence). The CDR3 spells CASSAHTVISYNSPLHF. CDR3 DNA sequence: TGTGCCAGTAGCGCTCATACAGTGATCTCCTATAATTCACCCCTCCACTTT.

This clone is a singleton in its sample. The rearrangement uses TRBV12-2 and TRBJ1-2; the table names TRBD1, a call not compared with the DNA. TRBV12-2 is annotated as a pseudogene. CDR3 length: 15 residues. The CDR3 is CASRAPRVGRYGYTF. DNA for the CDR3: TGTGCAAGTCGCGCCCCCAGGGTAGGTCGCTATGGCTACACCTTC.

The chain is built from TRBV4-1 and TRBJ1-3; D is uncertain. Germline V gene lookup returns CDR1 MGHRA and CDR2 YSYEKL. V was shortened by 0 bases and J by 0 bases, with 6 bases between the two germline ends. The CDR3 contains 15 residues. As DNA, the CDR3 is TGCGCCAGCAGCCAAGAAGCCGGCTCTGGAAACACCATATATTTT. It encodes CASSQEAGSGNTIYF.

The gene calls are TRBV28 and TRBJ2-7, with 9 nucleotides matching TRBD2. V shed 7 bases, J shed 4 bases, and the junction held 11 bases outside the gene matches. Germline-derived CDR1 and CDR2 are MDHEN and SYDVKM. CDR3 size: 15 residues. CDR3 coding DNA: TGTGCCAGCAATAAAATCACTAGCGGGCGGTACGAGCAGTACTTC. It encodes CASNKITSGRYEQYF.

The chain's CDR3 is CASRPSGNTGELFF. The CDR3, as DNA: TGTGCCAGCAGACCTAGCGGGAACACCGGGGAGCTGTTTTTT. The V call is TRBV27, the J call TRBJ2-2; 7 nucleotides agree with TRBD2. The V gene's germline CDR1 is MNHEY and CDR2 SMNVEV (reference sequence). J gave up 1 base and V 6 bases, and 2 bases lay outside the gene matches. The CDR3 contains 14 residues.

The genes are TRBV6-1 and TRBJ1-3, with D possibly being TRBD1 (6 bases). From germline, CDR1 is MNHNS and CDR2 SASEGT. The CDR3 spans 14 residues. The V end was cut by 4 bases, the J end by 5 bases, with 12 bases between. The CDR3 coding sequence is TGTGCCAGCAGTGGGGCGGGGGCTAGAAACACCATATATTTT. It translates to CASSGAGARNTIYF.

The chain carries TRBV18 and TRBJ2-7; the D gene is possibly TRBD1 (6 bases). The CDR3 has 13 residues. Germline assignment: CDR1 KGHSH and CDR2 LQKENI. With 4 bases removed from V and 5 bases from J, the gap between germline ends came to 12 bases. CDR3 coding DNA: TGTGCCAGCTCACTCGGGACAACGGACGAGCAGTACTTC. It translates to CASSLGTTDEQYF. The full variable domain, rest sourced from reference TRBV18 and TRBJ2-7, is NAGVMQNPRHLVRRRGQEARLRCSPMKGHSHVYWYRQLPEEGLKFMVYLQKENIIDESGMPKERFSAEFPKEGPSILRIQQVVRGDSAAYFCASSLGTTDEQYFGPGTRLTVT.

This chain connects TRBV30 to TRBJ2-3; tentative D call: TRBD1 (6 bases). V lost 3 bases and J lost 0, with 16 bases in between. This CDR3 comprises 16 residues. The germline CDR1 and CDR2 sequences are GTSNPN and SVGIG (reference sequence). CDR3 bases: TGTGCCTGGAGCGGACCACAGGGTCGGAGCACAGATACGCAGTATTTT. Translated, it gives CAWSGPQGRSTDTQYF.